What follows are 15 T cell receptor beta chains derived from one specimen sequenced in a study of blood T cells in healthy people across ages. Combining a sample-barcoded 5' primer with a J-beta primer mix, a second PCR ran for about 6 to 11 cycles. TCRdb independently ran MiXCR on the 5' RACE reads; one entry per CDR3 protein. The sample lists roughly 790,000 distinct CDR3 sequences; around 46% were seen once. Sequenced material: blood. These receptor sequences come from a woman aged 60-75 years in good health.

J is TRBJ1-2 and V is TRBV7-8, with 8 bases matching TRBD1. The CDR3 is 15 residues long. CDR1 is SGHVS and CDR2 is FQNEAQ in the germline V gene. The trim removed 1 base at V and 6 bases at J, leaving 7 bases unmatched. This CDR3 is CASSLGQGARDGYTF. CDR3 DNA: TGTGCCAGCAGCTTAGGGCAGGGGGCTCGAGATGGCTACACCTTC.

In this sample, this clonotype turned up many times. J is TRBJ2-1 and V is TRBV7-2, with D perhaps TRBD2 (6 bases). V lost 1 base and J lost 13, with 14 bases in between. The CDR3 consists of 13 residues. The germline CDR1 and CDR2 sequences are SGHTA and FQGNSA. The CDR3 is CASSLGQRLDQFF. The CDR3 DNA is TGTGCCAGCAGCTTAGGCCAGAGACTAGATCAGTTCTTC.

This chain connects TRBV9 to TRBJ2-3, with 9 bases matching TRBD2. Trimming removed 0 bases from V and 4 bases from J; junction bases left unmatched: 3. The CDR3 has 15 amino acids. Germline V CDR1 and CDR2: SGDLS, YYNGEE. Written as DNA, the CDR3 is TGTGCCAGCAGCGTAGAGCGGGGGGAGCCAGATACGCAGTATTTT. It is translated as CASSVERGEPDTQYF.

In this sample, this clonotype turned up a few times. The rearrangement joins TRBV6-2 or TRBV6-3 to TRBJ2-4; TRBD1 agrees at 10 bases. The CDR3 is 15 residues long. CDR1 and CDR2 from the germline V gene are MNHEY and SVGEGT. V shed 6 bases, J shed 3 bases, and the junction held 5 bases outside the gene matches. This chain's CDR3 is CASRTGGEGKNIQYF. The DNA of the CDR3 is TGTGCCAGCAGGACAGGGGGCGAGGGCAAAAACATTCAGTACTTC.

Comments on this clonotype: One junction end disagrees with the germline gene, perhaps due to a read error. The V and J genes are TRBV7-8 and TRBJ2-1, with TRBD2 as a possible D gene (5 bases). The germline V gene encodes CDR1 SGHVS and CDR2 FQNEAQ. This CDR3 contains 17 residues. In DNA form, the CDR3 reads TGTGCCTGCAGCCCCGAGGGCGCGGTTTTTTCCTACAATGAGCAGTTCTTC. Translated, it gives CACSPEGAVFSYNEQFF.

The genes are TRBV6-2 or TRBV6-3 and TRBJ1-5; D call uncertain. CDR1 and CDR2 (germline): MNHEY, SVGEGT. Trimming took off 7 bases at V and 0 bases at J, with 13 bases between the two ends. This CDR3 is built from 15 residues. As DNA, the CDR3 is TGTGCCAGCACTTCTTCCTGGGGTAGCAATCAGCCCCAGCATTTT. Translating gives CASTSSWGSNQPQHF.

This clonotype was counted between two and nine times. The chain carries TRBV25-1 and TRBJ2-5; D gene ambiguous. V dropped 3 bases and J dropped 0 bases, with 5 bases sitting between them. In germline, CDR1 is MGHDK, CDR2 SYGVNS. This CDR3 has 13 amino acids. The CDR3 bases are TGTGCCAGCAGTGACAGGAACCAAGAGACCCAGTACTTC. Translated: CASSDRNQETQYF.

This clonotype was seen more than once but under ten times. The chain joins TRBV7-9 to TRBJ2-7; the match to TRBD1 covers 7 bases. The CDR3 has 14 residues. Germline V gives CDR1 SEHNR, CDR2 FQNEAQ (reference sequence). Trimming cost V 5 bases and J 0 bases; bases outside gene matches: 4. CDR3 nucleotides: TGTGCCAGCAGCGCAGACAGGGTCTCCTACGAGCAGTACTTC. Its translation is CASSADRVSYEQYF.

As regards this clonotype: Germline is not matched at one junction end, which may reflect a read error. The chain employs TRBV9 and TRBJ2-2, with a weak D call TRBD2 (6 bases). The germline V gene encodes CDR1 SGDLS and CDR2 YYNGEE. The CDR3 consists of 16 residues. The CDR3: CANSVSFTSRSGELFF. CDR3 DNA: TGTGCCAACAGCGTATCCTTCACTAGCCGGTCCGGGGAGCTGTTTTTT.

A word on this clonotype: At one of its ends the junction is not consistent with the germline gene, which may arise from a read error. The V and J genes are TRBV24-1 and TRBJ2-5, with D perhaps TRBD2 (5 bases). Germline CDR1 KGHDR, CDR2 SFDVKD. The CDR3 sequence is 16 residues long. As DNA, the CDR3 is TGTGCCACTAGTGGTTTTGGAGAGACTAAGAGGGAGACCCAGTACTTC. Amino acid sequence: CATSGFGETKRETQYF.

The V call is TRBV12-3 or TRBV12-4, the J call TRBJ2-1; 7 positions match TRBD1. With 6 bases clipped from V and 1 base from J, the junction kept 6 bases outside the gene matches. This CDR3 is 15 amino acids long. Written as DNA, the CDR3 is TGTGCCAGCAGATACACAGGGGTATCCTACAATGAGCAGTTCTTC. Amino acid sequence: CASRYTGVSYNEQFF.

The CDR3 spells CASSERQGEGSNQPQHF. The CDR3 region has the DNA TGTGCCAGCAGTGAAAGACAGGGGGAAGGGAGCAATCAGCCCCAGCATTTT. V gene TRBV6-1 combines with J gene TRBJ1-5; 9 bases are shared with TRBD1. CDR1 MNHNS and CDR2 SASEGT come from the germline V gene. With V trimmed by 2 bases and J by 1 base, 6 bases remained unmatched. This CDR3 is built from 17 residues.

In nucleotides, the CDR3 is TGTGCCAGCAGTTACCTTGTGAGGGGGCAGGTGGGAGCTTTCTTT. This encodes CASSYLVRGQVGAFF. The rearrangement uses TRBV6-6 and TRBJ1-1; 7 bases align to TRBD1. The CDR3 extends over 15 amino acids. J lost 10 bases, V lost 2 bases, and 13 bases had no gene match. Germline assignment: CDR1 MNHNY and CDR2 SVGAGI (reference sequence).

The chain's CDR3 is CASSGSLAGGLKQYF. For the CDR3, the DNA is TGCGCCAGCAGCGGAAGCCTAGCGGGGGGGCTAAAGCAGTACTTC. The V gene is TRBV5-1, the J gene TRBJ2-4, with TRBD2 matching 12 bases. CDR3 length: 15 residues. V lost 4 bases, J lost 13 bases, and 12 bases stayed unmatched. Germline loops: CDR1 SGHRS, CDR2 YFSETQ.

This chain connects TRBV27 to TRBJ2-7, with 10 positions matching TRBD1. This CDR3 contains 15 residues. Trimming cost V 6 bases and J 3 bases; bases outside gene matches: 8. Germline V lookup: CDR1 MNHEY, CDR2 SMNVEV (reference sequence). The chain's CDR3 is CASSPRTGGFYEQYF. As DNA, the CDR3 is TGTGCCAGCAGCCCGCGGACAGGGGGATTCTACGAGCAGTACTTC.